The clone carrying this T cell receptor (beta chain) was counted many times. As yet, its antigen is unknown. This sample is drawn from a study of beta chain features in type 1 diabetes. The isolated RNA, all of it, was reverse transcribed, so expressed TCRB transcripts were what got sequenced. The protocol was immunoSEQ multiplex PCR, while the TCRdb copy is restricted to in-frame clones and leaves out a portion. The data contain roughly 130,000 clones, roughly a tenth of them singletons. General study points: A PCR bias possibly favoring shorter templates would apply equally to patients and controls. Sequencing the cDNA could make cells with high TCR expression show up more than they should. A greater similarity of naive, central memory and Treg TCRB repertoires was seen among patients than among healthy donors.

Every donor provided one heparinised blood draw, which averaged about 120 mL. Germline V lookup: CDR1 SGHNT, CDR2 YYREEE (reference sequence). The length of the CDR3 is 11 residues. Trimming cost V 4 bases and J 4 bases, with 2 bases left between them. The sequence derives from a man aged 18 to 30 in good health. The specimen was central memory CD4+ T cells from blood. The rearrangement links TRBV5-4 to TRBJ2-2; D remains ambiguous. CDR3 loop: CASSRTGELFF. As DNA, the CDR3 is TGTGCCAGCAGCCGCACCGGGGAGCTGTTTTTT.